This T cell receptor beta chain was documented in a study of T cell responses to AZD1222 COVID-19 vaccine. The assay was immunoSEQ multiplex PCR, and TCRdb's table has in-frame clones only and misses some. This sample carries 110,000 to 150,000 clones, about 91% of them seen once, and the ten largest clones take about 1.9%. Notes on the study in general: Donor demographics were predominantly white British with a female majority; clonal diversity may be underestimated. Among vaccine-associated CD4 TCRs, coverage spanned spike, with dominance at 160-218 and 743-854. Just a handful of people given AZD1222 tested seropositive at baseline.

Remarks on this clone: Its antigen is not identified.

The receptor's source is an adult in good health. The source was peripheral blood, collected on day 0 of AZD1222 vaccination.

The CDR3, as DNA: TGTGCCAGCAGCGTAGGCCCTAGCGGGGGCTCCTACGAGCAGTACTTC. Translation gives CASSVGPSGGSYEQYF. V is TRBV9 and J is TRBJ2-7; 10 nucleotides line up with TRBD2. The CDR3 spans 16 residues. The V gene end was trimmed by 0 bases and the J gene end by 0 bases; junction bases not matched to a gene: 3. The V gene's germline CDR1 is SGDLS and CDR2 YYNGEE.